This paragraph covers one TCR beta chain sequence. Its antigen is as yet unknown. This specimen belongs to a study of PD-1 blockade in classical Hodgkin lymphoma. General study points: Underlying causes for the observed repertoire differences were not defined, possibly disease activity or prior therapy. Relative to healthy donors, newly diagnosed patients reportedly had lower baseline TCR diversity, which was reported as lower still in relapsed/refractory patients.

The time point was: newly diagnosed, previously untreated cHL patient sample. Using magnetic negative selection, the CD4+ T cells were separated out of thawed PBMCs. Comparison PBMCs came from previously untreated, newly diagnosed classical Hodgkin lymphoma patients. Method: immunoSEQ multiplex PCR; TCRdb's copy keeps in-frame clones and lacks some. Of tens of thousands of clones in the sample, 80% to 90% are singletons; the top ten hold more than 0.35%. This CDR3 region has 14 residues. Germline V gene data show CDR1 as SNHLY and CDR2 as FYNNEI. V was cut by 6 bases and J by 0 bases, with 12 bases left in between.

Sequencing input: CD4+ T cells from blood. The receptor comes from a human donor with classical Hodgkin lymphoma. The chain uses TRBV2 and TRBJ2-7; D uncertain. CDR3 sequence (DNA): TGTGCCAGCAGGGGCCCAGACTTCTCCTACGAGCAGTACTTC. Its translation: CASRGPDFSYEQYF.